The 21 T cell receptor beta chains below were found in one sample sequenced in a study of T cell clusters in autoimmune cytopenias. Each sample's input was around 250 ng genomic DNA, roughly 40,000 genome equivalents. TRB was amplified by touch-down multiplex PCR, primer pools A and B combined. One entry per CDR3 protein, without DNA, is what TCRdb gives after re-calling the multiplex PCR reads. The table for this sample gives 10,000 to 15,000 distinct CDR3 sequences. The data were also submitted as part of a second study, on T cell repertoires in aging, cancer and after chemotherapy.

Sequencing was done on a sample of peripheral blood. These receptors were taken from a human donor in good health.

This chain connects TRBV5-5 to TRBJ1-1; TCRdb's D call, TRBD1, is unchecked because there is no DNA. Germline loops: CDR1 SGHKS, CDR2 YYEKEE (reference sequence). The CDR3 runs 16 residues. The CDR3 sequence: CASSFLSGALNTEAFF.

According to its frequency, this clonotype is medium-sized (0.01 to 0.1%). V and J are TRBV29-1 and TRBJ1-5. CDR3 length: 13 residues. Germline V gene data show CDR1 as SQVTM and CDR2 as ANQGSEA. The CDR3 loop reads CSVAGDSNQPQHF.

J is TRBJ2-7 and V is TRBV6-2 or TRBV6-3; no DNA is available, so the TRBD2 call from TCRdb remains unchecked. CDR1 is MNHEY, CDR2 SVGEGT, per germline. The CDR3 sequence is 16 residues long. CDR3 residues: CASTHGLAGGTYEQYF.

This clonotype is classed as medium-sized by frequency. The J gene is TRBJ2-6, the V gene TRBV11-1; the TCRdb call, TRBD1, lacks DNA for checking. The V gene's germline CDR1 is SGHAT and CDR2 FQDESV (reference sequence). The CDR3 extends over 17 amino acids. The CDR3 here is CADRQGELSSGANVLTF.

This CDR3 is CASSLFPGQGTDTQYF. The J gene is TRBJ2-3, the V gene TRBV13; TCRdb's D call, TRBD1, is unchecked because there is no DNA. CDR3 length equals 16 residues. Germline V CDR1 and CDR2: PRHDT, FYEKMQ (reference sequence).

The chain recombines TRBV6-1 with TRBJ2-7; without DNA, the TCRdb call of TRBD2 cannot be checked. The CDR3 extends over 15 amino acids. CDR1 MNHNS and CDR2 SASEGT come from the germline V gene. The CDR3 loop is CASTPSSGSPYEQYF.

This clonotype shows up as medium-sized by frequency. The V gene is TRBV15, the J gene TRBJ1-4. Germline V gives CDR1 LNHNV, CDR2 YYDKDF (reference sequence). The CDR3 extends over 13 amino acids. This CDR3 is CATSRSTSEKLFF.

This rearrangement joins TRBV6-2 or TRBV6-3 to TRBJ2-5; TCRdb's D call, TRBD2, is unchecked because there is no DNA. The CDR3 runs to 17 residues. CDR1 and CDR2 from the germline V gene are MNHEY and SVGEGT. CDR3 protein: CASSLSGSGGRFATQYF.

The chain couples TRBV6-5 to TRBJ2-1. The CDR3 loop spans 14 amino acids. CDR1 MNHEY and CDR2 SVGAGI come from the germline V gene. This CDR3 is CASSYRVAYNEQFF.

The rearrangement joins TRBV5-6 to TRBJ2-1. CDR3 length: 13 residues. Germline V gene sequence: CDR1 SGHDT, CDR2 YYEEEE. The CDR3 region is CASSSDPYNEQFF.

The rearrangement links TRBV7-6 to TRBJ2-7; TCRdb proposes TRBD1, but this gene call is untestable without DNA. CDR1 is SGHVS, CDR2 FNYEAQ, per germline. CDR3 size: 13 residues. CDR3 region: CASSLGTGYEQYF.

The rearrangement uses TRBV19 and TRBJ1-2. This CDR3 has 14 amino acids. Per germline, CDR1 LNHDA and CDR2 SQIVND (reference sequence). CDR3 protein: CASSNHGEQYGYTF.

This chain uses TRBV6-2 or TRBV6-3 with TRBJ2-7; without DNA, the TCRdb call of TRBD1 cannot be checked. The CDR3 contains 15 residues. Germline V gene sequence: CDR1 MNHEY, CDR2 SVGEGT. CDR3 region: CASSYSDDTGYEQYF.

J is TRBJ1-1 and V is TRBV6-5. This CDR3 contains 15 residues. In germline, CDR1 is MNHEY, CDR2 SVGAGI. The CDR3 region is CASSGYRGINTEAFF.

This sequence joins TRBV5-6 and TRBJ2-4; the D call of TRBD1 rests on TCRdb alone, since no DNA is present to check it. The length of the CDR3 is 13 residues. Germline V lookup: CDR1 SGHDT, CDR2 YYEEEE. CDR3: CASSLEPPAIQYF.

The chain couples TRBV11-3 to TRBJ2-7. CDR3 length: 11 residues. From germline, CDR1 is SGHNT and CDR2 YENEEA. This CDR3 is CASSLGPEQYF.

The chain joins TRBV5-6 to TRBJ2-1; no DNA is available, so the TRBD2 call from TCRdb remains unchecked. Germline CDR1 and CDR2: SGHDT and YYEEEE. This CDR3 contains 13 residues. CDR3 loop: CASSLEGRNEQFF. The full variable domain, its missing parts supplied by reference TRBV5-6 and TRBJ2-1, is DAGVTQSPTHLIKTRGQQVTLRCSPKSGHDTVSWYQQALGQGPQFIFQYYEEEERQRGNFPDRFSGHQFPNYSSELNVNALLLGDSALYLCASSLEGRNEQFFGPGTRLTVL.

The chain recombines TRBV29-1 with TRBJ2-2; TCRdb returns TRBD1, unconfirmable since there is no DNA. Germline lookup yields CDR1 SQVTM and CDR2 ANQGSEA. The CDR3 length is 15 residues. The CDR3 sequence: CSVDRAGVDTGELFF.

The CDR3 loop reads CASSSNYGYTF. The chain recombines TRBV12-3 or TRBV12-4 with TRBJ1-2. There are 11 residues in the CDR3.

The rearrangement joins TRBV19 to TRBJ2-5; TCRdb's D gene call, TRBD1, goes unchecked for lack of DNA. This CDR3 is 15 amino acids long. In germline, CDR1 is LNHDA, CDR2 SQIVND (reference sequence). The CDR3 here is CASSISWDRGETQYF.

This chain links TRBV5-6 with TRBJ2-1; TCRdb calls TRBD2, which cannot be checked without DNA. The CDR3 loop spans 19 amino acids. The germline V gene encodes CDR1 SGHDT and CDR2 YYEEEE. CDR3 residues: CASSLELAGGSQPVNEQFF.